The rows below give T cell receptor beta chains drawn from one sample of a study of CD8 T cells in acute hepatitis C reinfection. Clones were sequenced by immunoSEQ multiplex PCR, and TCRdb holds only the in-frame ones, with some missing. The sample includes about 38,000 clones, 70% to 90% of them seen just once. Material: naive CD8+ T cells from PBMCs. The receptor set was obtained from a woman younger than 35 who spontaneously cleared hepatitis C infection. CDR3s include the opening cysteine and the closing phenylalanine or tryptophan. Each record gives: V gene, J gene, clone size, D gene, CDR3 DNA, CDR3 protein. D genes are given only for firm matches. Size tells how often a clone was seen (once, few, many) or the class of an expanded clone, and some rows leave it out.

TRBV5-4	TRBJ1-2	few	NA	TGTGCCAGCAGCTTTGGGCAGGGGTCTATCTATGGCTACACCTTC	CASSFGQGSIYGYTF
TRBV25-1	TRBJ2-5	NA	NA	TGTGCCAGCAGTCGCGTATCGCAAGAGACCCAGTACTTC	CASSRVSQETQYF
TRBV11-1	TRBJ2-7	NA	NA	TGTGCCAGCAGCTTATTAGGGGACACCTCCTACGAGCAGTACTTC	CASSLLGDTSYEQYF
TRBV6-1	TRBJ2-7	NA	TRBD2	TGTGCCAGCTGCTCTGCGCGGGGGGCCTACGAGCAGTACTTC	CASCSARGAYEQYF
TRBV2	TRBJ2-5	NA	TRBD2	TGTGCCAGCTTCCCCGGGACTAGGGCTGTTGAGACCCAGTACTTC	CASFPGTRAVETQYF
TRBV11-2	TRBJ2-3	NA	NA	TGTGCCAGCAGCTTCCTGCGCGGCGGGCGCACAGATACGCAGTATTTT	CASSFLRGGRTDTQYF
TRBV7-9	TRBJ1-2	NA	NA	TGTGCCAGCAGCCCGAAGGCTGGCAGGCCCGACTATGGCTACACCTTC	CASSPKAGRPDYGYTF
TRBV10-3	TRBJ2-2	few	NA	TGTGCCATCAGAAAGAAATTAGCGGTTATGGAAACCGGGGAGCTGTTTTTT	CAIRKKLAVMETGELFF
TRBV6-5	TRBJ1-1	NA	NA	TGTGCCAGCAGTTACTCGATGGGGTTGAACGCTGAAGCTTTCTTT	CASSYSMGLNAEAFF
TRBV2	TRBJ1-5	few	TRBD1	TGTGCCAGCACCACGGGACAGGGATATCAGCCCCAGCATTTT	CASTTGQGYQPQHF
TRBV19	TRBJ2-1	NA	NA	TGTGCCAGTAGTATGGGCTTTTACAATGAGCAGTTCTTC	CASSMGFYNEQFF
TRBV7-6	TRBJ2-1	NA	TRBD2	TGTGCCAGCAGCTTAGTTGGGCTAGCGGCGGCCTACAATGAGCAGTTCTTC	CASSLVGLAAAYNEQFF
TRBV5-4	TRBJ2-5	NA	NA	TGTGCCAGCAGCATATACAGGGCGGGGGAGACCCAGTACTTC	CASSIYRAGETQYF
TRBV27	TRBJ2-7	NA	TRBD2	TGTGCCAGCAGAGGACTAGCGTCATTTGGGTACGAGCAGTACTTC	CASRGLASFGYEQYF
TRBV27	TRBJ2-7	NA	TRBD1	TGTGCCAGCAGTTCGACAGGGGGAGGCTACGAGCAGTACTTC	CASSSTGGGYEQYF
TRBV9	TRBJ2-1	NA	TRBD1	TGTGCCAGCAGCGTAGAGGGACAGGGCGAGGACAATGAGCAGTTCTTC	CASSVEGQGEDNEQFF
TRBV29-1	TRBJ2-2	NA	NA	TGCAGCGCCTTAACGGGGGCGCACGGCGGGGAGCTGTTTTTT	CSALTGAHGGELFF
TRBV27	TRBJ1-1	once	NA	TGTGCCAGCAGAATCCTCGGGCCCGTGTCTGAAGCTTTCTTT	CASRILGPVSEAFF
TRBV6-5	TRBJ2-7	NA	TRBD1	TGTGCCAGCAGTTACTTCCAGGGGGTGTCCTACGAGCAGTACTTC	CASSYFQGVSYEQYF
TRBV28	TRBJ1-1	few	TRBD1	TGTGCCAGCAGGGAACACAGACAGGGCACTGAAGCTTTCTTT	CASREHRQGTEAFF
TRBV6-1	TRBJ2-2	NA	NA	TGTGCCAGCCAGTACACCGGGGAGCTGTTTTTT	CASQYTGELFF
TRBV7-6	TRBJ2-7	few	NA	TGTGCCAGCAGCTTGACGGGGCCCAGTGACTACGAGCAGTACTTC	CASSLTGPSDYEQYF
TRBV6-5	TRBJ2-7	once	NA	TGTGCCAGCAGTTATAAGGTCCCGGGAACCCTATTCGAGCAGTACTTC	CASSYKVPGTLFEQYF
TRBV5-4	TRBJ2-7	NA	TRBD2	TGTGCCAGCAGCGGAAGACTAGCGGGAGGGTACGAGCAGTACTTC	CASSGRLAGGYEQYF
TRBV4-1	TRBJ2-2	NA	NA	TGCGCCAGCAGCCAAGACGGGAACAGTTACACCGGGGAGCTGTTTTTT	CASSQDGNSYTGELFF
TRBV21-1	TRBJ1-5	NA	NA	TGTGCCAGCAGCTCAACCCTGGGGGATCAGCCCCAGCATTTT	CASSSTLGDQPQHF
TRBV5-5	TRBJ2-3	NA	NA	TGTGCCAGCAGCTTGGAGTCGGTTACAGATACGCAGTATTTT	CASSLESVTDTQYF
TRBV27	TRBJ1-2	NA	TRBD1	TGTGCCAGCACCCTTAGGGGGGACAGGGAAAACTATGGCTACACCTTC	CASTLRGDRENYGYTF
TRBV12-5	TRBJ1-2	NA	NA	TGTGCTAGTGGTCTCCCCTCGGTCTATGGCTACACCTTC	CASGLPSVYGYTF
TRBV6-1	TRBJ1-1	NA	NA	TGTGCCAGCAGTGTTCGGGGCACTGAAGCTTTCTTT	CASSVRGTEAFF
TRBV4-1	TRBJ2-7	NA	TRBD1	TGCGCCAGCAGCCAACGGGACAGGGCCTACGAGCAGTACTTC	CASSQRDRAYEQYF
TRBV13	TRBJ2-7	NA	NA	TGTGCCAGCAGCGATACACAGGACGGGTTGGGAGAGCAGTACTTC	CASSDTQDGLGEQYF
TRBV13	TRBJ1-1	NA	NA	TGTGCCAGCAGCCTACAACTTCAGGGCCTGAACACTGAAGCTTTCTTT	CASSLQLQGLNTEAFF
TRBV7-9	TRBJ1-5	NA	NA	TGTGCCAGCAGCTTAGGGGACGGGAATCAGCCCCAGCATTTT	CASSLGDGNQPQHF
TRBV2	TRBJ2-7	NA	NA	TGTGCCAGCCGAGGAAGGGACACCCCGGCGGGCTACGAGCAGTACTTC	CASRGRDTPAGYEQYF
TRBV6-1	TRBJ2-7	NA	TRBD1	TGTGCCAGCAGTGAAGCGGGACAGCGGTTCTCCTACGAGCAGTACTTC	CASSEAGQRFSYEQYF